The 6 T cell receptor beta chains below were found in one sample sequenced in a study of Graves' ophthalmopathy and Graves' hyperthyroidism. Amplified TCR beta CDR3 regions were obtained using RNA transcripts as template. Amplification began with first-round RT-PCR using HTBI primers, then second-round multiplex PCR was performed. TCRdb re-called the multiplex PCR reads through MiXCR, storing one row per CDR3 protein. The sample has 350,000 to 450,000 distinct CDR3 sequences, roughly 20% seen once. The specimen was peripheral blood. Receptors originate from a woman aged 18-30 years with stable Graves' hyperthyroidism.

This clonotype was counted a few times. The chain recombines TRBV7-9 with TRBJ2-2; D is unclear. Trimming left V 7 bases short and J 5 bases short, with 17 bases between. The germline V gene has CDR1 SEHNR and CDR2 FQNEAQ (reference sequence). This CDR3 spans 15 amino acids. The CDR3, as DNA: TGTGCCAGCACCCTGACTTCCCCCGGAACCGGGGAGCTGTTTTTT. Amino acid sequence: CASTLTSPGTGELFF.

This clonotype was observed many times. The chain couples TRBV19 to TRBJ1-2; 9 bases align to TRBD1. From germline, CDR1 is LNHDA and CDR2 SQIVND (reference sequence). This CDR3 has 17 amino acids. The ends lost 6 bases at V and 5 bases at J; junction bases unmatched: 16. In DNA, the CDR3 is TGTGCCAGTAGCCTTCAGCTAGGATTGGACAGGGGTTATGGCTACACCTTC. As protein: CASSLQLGLDRGYGYTF.

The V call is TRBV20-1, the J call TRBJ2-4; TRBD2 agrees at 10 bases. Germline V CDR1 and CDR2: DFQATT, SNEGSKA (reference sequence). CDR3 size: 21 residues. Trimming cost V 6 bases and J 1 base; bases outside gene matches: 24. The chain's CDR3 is CSAPGKSGRAAAYFAKNIQYF. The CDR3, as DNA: TGCAGTGCCCCTGGGAAAAGCGGGAGGGCCGCGGCATACTTCGCCAAAAACATTCAGTACTTC.

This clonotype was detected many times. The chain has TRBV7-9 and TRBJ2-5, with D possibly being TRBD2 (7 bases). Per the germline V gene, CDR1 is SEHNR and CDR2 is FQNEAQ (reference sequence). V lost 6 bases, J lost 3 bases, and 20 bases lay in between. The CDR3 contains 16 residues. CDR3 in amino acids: CASRHVRGGPKETQYF. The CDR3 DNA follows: TGTGCCAGCAGACACGTTAGGGGGGGACCCAAAGAGACCCAGTACTTC.

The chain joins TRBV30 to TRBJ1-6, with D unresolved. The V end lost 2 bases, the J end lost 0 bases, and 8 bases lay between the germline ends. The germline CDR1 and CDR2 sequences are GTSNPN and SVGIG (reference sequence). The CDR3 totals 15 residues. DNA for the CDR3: TGTGCCTGGAGTCCCTTCAGCTCCTATAATTCACCCCTCCACTTT. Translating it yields CAWSPFSSYNSPLHF.

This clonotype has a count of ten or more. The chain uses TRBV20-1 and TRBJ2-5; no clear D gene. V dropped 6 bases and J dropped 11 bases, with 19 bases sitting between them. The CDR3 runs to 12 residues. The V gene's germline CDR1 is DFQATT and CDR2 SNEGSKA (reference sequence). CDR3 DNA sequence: TGCAGTGCCGTGTCCGATGTTATTGGTCAGTACTTC. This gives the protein CSAVSDVIGQYF.